This T cell receptor (beta chain) emerged from a study of post-analysis software for immune sequencing data. Study-level points and caveats: With TRBV5-6, TRBV5-1 and TRBV20-1 included, about five TRBV segments were more frequent in patients than in controls.

As regards this clonotype: Its antigen is not identified.

The CDR3 totals 13 residues. Germline loops: CDR1 SGHVS, CDR2 FQNEAQ. TCR beta cDNA libraries had unique molecular identifiers. TCRdb called the PCR reads again in MiXCR, with one record for every CDR3 protein. This table has about 400,000 distinct CDR3 sequences, roughly 36% appearing once. The clonotype comes from a girl aged 5 to 17 with multiple sclerosis. The chain has TRBV7-8 and TRBJ2-7; D unresolved. The J call is doubtful: the DNA matches TRBJ2-5 better. The sequenced sample was blood. CDR3 region: CASSLDYQETQYF. The CDR3 nucleotides read TGTGCCAGCAGCTTAGATTATCAAGAGACCCAGTACTTC.